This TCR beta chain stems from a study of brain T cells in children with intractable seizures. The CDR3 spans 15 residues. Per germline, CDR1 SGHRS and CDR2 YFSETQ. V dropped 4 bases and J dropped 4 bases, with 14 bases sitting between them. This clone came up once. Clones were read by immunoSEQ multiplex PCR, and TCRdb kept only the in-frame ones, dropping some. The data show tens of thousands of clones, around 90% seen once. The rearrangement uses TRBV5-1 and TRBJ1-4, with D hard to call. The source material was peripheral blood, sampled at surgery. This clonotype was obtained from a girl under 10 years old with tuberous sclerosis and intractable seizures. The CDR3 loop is CASSPVATGNEKLFF. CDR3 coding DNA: TGCGCCAGCAGCCCCGTTGCGACGGGTAATGAAAAACTGTTTTTT.